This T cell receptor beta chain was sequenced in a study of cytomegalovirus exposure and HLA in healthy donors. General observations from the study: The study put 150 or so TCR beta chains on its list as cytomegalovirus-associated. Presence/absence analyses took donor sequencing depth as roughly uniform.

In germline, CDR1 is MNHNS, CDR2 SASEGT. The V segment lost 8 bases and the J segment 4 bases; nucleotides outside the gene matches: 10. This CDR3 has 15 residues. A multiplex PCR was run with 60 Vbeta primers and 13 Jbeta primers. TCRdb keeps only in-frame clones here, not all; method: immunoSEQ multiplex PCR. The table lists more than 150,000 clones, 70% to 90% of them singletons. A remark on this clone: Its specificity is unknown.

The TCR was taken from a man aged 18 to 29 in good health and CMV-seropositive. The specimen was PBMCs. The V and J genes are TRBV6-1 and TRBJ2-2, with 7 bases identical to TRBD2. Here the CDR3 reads CASQDQGGSTGELFF. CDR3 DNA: TGTGCCAGCCAAGACCAGGGCGGGAGCACCGGGGAGCTGTTTTTT.